This entry describes one TCR beta chain. The data were obtained in a study of OX40 agonist ivuxolimab in advanced cancers. CDR3 length equals 16 residues. Germline CDR1 and CDR2: LNHDA and SQIVND (reference sequence). Germline trimming cut 6 bases from V and 4 bases from J; bases unmatched to any gene: 8. Using immunoSEQ multiplex PCR, the repertoire was profiled, and TCRdb retains in-frame clones only, with some absent. The data hold tens of thousands of clones, with approximately 91% observed a single time. This TCR was recovered from an adult with an advanced solid tumor such as melanoma, head and neck, liver or kidney cancer. The sequenced sample was CD4+ or CD8+ T cells sorted from blood, obtained in a trial of the OX40 agonist ivuxolimab. The chain links TRBV19 to TRBJ2-1, with 11 bases that match TRBD2. In DNA, the CDR3 is TGTGCCAGTAGCTGGGGTCTAGCGGGGGGTTACAATGAGCAGTTCTTC. Protein product: CASSWGLAGGYNEQFF.